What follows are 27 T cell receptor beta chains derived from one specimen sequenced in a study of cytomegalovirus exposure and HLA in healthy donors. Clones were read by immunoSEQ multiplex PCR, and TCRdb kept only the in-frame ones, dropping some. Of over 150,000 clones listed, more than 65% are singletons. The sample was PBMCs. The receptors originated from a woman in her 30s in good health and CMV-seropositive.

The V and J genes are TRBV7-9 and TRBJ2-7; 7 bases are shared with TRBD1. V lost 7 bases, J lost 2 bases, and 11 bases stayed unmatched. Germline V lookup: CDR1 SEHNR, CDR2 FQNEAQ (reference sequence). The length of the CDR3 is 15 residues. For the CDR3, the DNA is TGTGCCAGCACCCCACAACAGGGGAAGACCTACGAGCAGTACTTC. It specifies CASTPQQGKTYEQYF.

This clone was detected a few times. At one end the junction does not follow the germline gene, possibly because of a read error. The CDR3 loop reads CASSLGRQGSYQPQHF. The CDR3 bases are TGTGCCAGCAGTTTAGGTAGGCAAGGTAGCTATCAGCCCCAGCATTTT. The chain carries TRBV28 and TRBJ1-5; unclear D gene. The V gene's germline CDR1 is MDHEN and CDR2 SYDVKM. CDR3 length: 16 residues.

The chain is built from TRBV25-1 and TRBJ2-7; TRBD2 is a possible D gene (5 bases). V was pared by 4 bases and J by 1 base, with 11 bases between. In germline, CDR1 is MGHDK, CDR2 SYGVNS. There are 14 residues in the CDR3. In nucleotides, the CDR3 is TGTGCCAGCAGTGCGGGGATCCCTTCCTACGAGCAGTACTTC. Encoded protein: CASSAGIPSYEQYF.

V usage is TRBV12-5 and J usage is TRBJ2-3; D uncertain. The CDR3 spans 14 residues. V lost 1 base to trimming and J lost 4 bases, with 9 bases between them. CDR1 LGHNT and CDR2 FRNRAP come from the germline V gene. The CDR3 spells CASGLESPADTQYF. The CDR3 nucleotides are TGTGCTAGTGGTTTGGAAAGCCCCGCAGATACGCAGTATTTT.

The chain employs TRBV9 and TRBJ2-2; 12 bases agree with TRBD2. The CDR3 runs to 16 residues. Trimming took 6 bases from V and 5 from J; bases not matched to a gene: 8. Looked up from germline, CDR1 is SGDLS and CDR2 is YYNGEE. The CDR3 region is CASTLAGGAETGELFF. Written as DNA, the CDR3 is TGTGCCAGCACCCTAGCGGGGGGGGCCGAAACCGGGGAGCTGTTTTTT.

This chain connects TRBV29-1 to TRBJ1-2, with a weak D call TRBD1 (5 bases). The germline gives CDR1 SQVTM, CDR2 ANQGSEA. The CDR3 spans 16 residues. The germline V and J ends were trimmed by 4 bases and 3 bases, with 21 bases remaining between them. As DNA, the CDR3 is TGCAGCGTTGCCTCCGGTCGGGGGGGAGGTGACTATGGCTACACCTTC. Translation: CSVASGRGGGDYGYTF. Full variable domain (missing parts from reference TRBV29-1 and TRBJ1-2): SAVISQKPSRDICQRGTSLTIQCQVDSQVTMMFWYRQQPGQSLTLIATANQGSEATYESGFVIDKFPISRPNLTFSTLTVSNMSPEDSSIYLCSVASGRGGGDYGYTFGSGTRLTVV.

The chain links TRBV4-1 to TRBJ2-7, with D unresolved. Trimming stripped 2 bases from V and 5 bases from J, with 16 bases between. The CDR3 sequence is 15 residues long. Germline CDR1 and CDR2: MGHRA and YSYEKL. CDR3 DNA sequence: TGCGCCAGCAGCCAATTTCTCAGCGTGACCGACGAGCAGTACTTC. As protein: CASSQFLSVTDEQYF.

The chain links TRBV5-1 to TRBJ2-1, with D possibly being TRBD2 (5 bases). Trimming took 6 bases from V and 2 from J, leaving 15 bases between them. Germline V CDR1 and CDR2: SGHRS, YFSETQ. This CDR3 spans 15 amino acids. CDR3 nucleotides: TGCGCCAGCACGGCCCCGGGGAAACCCTACAATGAGCAGTTCTTC. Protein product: CASTAPGKPYNEQFF.

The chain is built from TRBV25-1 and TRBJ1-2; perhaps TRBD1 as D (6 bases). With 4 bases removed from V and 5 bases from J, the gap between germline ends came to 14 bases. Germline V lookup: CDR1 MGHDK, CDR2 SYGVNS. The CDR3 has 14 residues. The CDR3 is CASSGRQVLYGYTF. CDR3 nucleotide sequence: TGTGCCAGCAGTGGACGACAGGTTCTTTATGGCTACACCTTC.

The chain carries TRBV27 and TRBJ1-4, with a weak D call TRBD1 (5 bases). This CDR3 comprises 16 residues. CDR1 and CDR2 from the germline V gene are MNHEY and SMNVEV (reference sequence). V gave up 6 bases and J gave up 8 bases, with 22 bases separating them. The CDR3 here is CASSQIQTVGREKLFF. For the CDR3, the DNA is TGTGCCAGCAGCCAAATTCAGACAGTCGGCCGAGAAAAACTGTTTTTT.

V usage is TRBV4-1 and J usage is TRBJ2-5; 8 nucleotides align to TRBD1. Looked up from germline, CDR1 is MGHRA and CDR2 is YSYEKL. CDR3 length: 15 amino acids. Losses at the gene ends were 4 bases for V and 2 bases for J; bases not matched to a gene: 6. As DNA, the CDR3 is TGCGCCAGCAGCCCCCCCGGACAGGGACAAGAGACCCAGTACTTC. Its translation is CASSPPGQGQETQYF.

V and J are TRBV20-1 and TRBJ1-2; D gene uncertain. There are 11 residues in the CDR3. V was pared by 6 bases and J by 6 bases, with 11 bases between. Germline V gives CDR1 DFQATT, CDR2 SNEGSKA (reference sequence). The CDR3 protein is CSAPMADGYTF. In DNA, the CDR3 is TGCAGTGCCCCCATGGCAGATGGCTACACCTTC.

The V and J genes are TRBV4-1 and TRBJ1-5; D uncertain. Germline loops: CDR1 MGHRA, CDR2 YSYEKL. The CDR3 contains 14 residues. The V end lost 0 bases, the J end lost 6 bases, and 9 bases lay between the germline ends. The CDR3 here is CASSQDWQIQPQHF. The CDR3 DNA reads TGCGCCAGCAGCCAAGACTGGCAGATTCAGCCCCAGCATTTT.

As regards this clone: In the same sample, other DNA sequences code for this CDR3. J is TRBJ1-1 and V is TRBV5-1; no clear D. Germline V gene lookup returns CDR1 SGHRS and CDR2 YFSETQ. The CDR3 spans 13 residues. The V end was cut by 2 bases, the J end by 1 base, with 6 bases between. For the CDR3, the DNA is TGCGCCAGCAGCTTTACTGAGAACACTGAAGCTTTCTTT. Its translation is CASSFTENTEAFF. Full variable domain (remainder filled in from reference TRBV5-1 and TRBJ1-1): KAGVTQTPRYLIKTRGQQVTLSCSPISGHRSVSWYQQTPGQGLQFLFEYFSETQRNKGNFPGRFSGRQFSNSRSEMNVSTLELGDSALYLCASSFTENTEAFFGQGTRLTVV.

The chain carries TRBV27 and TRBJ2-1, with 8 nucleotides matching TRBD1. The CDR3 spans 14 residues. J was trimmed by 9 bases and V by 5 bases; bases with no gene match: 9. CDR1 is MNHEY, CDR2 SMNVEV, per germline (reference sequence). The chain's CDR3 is CASSADRDHGEQFF. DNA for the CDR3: TGTGCCAGCAGTGCGGACAGGGACCACGGTGAGCAGTTCTTC.

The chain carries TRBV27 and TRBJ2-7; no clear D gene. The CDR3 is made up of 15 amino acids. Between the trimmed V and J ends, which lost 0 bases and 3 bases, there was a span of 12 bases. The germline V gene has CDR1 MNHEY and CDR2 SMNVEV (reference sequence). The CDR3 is CASSLSGYGFYEQYF. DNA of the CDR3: TGTGCCAGCAGTTTATCCGGGTATGGGTTCTACGAGCAGTACTTC.

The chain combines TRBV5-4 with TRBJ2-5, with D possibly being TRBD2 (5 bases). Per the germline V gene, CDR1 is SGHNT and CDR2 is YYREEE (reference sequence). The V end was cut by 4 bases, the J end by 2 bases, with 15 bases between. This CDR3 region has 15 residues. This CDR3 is CASSKDPSGQETQYF. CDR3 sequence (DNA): TGTGCCAGCAGCAAAGACCCAAGCGGACAAGAGACCCAGTACTTC.

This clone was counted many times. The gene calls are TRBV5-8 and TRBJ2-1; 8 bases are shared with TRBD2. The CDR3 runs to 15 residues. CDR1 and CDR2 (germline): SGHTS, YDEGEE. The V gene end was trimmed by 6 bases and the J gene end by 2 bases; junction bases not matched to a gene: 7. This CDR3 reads CASNPAGDTYNEQFF. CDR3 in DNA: TGTGCCAGCAATCCAGCGGGAGACACCTACAATGAGCAGTTCTTC.

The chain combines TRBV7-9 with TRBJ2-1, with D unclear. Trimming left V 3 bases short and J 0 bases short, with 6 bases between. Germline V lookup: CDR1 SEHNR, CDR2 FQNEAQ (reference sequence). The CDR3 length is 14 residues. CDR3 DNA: TGTGCCAGCAGCTTCGGTAGCTCCTACAATGAGCAGTTCTTC. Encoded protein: CASSFGSSYNEQFF. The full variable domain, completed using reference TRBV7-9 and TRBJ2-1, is DTGVSQNPRHKITKRGQNVTFRCDPISEHNRLYWYRQTLGQGPEFLTYFQNEAQLEKSRLLSDRFSAERPKGSFSTLEIQRTEQGDSAMYLCASSFGSSYNEQFFGPGTRLTVL.

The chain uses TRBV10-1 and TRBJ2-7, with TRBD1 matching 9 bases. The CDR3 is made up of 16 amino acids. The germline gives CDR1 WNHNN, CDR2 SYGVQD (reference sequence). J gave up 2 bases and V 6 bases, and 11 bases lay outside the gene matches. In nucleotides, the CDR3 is TGCGCCAGCAGCGAAACACAGGGGGCGACCACCTACGAGCAGTACTTC. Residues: CASSETQGATTYEQYF.

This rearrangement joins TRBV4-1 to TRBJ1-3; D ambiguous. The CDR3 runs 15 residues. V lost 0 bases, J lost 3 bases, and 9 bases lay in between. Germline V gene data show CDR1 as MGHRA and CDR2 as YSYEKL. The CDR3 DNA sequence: TGCGCCAGCAGCCAAGACCCCTCGTATGGAAACACCATATATTTT. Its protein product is CASSQDPSYGNTIYF.

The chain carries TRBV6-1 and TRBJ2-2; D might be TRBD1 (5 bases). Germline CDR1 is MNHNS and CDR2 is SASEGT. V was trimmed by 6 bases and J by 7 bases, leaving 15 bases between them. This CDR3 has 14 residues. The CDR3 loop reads CASSRPQGSGELFF. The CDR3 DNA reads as TGTGCCAGCAGCCGGCCTCAGGGAAGCGGGGAGCTGTTTTTT.

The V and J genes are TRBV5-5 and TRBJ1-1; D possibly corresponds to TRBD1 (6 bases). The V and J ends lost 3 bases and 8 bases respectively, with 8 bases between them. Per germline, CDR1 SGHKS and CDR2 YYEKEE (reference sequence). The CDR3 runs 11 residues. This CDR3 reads CASSWGTEAFF. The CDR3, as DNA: TGTGCCAGCAGCTGGGGGACAGAAGCTTTCTTT.

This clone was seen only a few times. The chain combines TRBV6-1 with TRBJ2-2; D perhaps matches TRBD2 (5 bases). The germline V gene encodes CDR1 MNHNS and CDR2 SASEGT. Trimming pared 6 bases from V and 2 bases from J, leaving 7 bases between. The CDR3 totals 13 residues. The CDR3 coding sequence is TGTGCCAGCAGACGGGAAAACACCGGGGAGCTGTTTTTT. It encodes CASRRENTGELFF.

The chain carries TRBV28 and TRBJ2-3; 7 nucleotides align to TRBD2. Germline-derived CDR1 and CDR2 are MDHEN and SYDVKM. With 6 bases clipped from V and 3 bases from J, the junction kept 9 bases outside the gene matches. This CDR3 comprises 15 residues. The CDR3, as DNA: TGTGCCAGCAGCCCAACGGCGGGAGATACAGATACGCAGTATTTT. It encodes CASSPTAGDTDTQYF.

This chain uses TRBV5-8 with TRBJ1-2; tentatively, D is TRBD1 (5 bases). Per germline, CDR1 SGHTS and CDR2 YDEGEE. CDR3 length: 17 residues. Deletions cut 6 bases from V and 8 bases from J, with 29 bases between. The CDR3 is CASIRFPADTAPGGYTF. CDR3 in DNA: TGTGCCAGCATCAGGTTCCCCGCCGACACTGCACCAGGGGGCTACACCTTC.

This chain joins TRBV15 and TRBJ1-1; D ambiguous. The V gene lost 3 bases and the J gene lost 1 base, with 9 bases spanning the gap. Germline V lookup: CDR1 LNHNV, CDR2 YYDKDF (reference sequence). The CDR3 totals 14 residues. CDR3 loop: CATSRLLGNTEAFF. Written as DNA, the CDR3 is TGTGCCACCAGCAGGCTCCTCGGGAACACTGAAGCTTTCTTT.